These 18 T cell receptor beta chains originate from one sample sequenced in a study of identical twins. TCRdb re-derived calls from the 5' RACE reads in MiXCR, one entry per CDR3 protein. Here the sample spans about 530,000 distinct CDR3 sequences, roughly 15% being singletons. These data were likewise used in another study, on yellow fever vaccine responses in identical twins.

The specimen sequenced was CD4+ T cells sorted from blood. The receptor set was obtained from a woman aged 18 to 35 in good health.

The chain is built from TRBV7-8 and TRBJ2-1, with D tentatively TRBD2 (6 bases). The germline gives CDR1 SGHVS, CDR2 FQNEAQ. There are 15 residues in the CDR3. Trimming cost V 10 bases and J 5 bases, with 21 bases left between them. This CDR3 reads CATSPHGDFHNEQFF. DNA of the CDR3: TGTGCCACCTCTCCCCACGGGGACTTCCACAATGAGCAGTTCTTC.

This clonotype was detected only a few times. The V gene is TRBV3-1, the J gene TRBJ1-1, with 9 nucleotides matching TRBD1. This CDR3 has 17 amino acids. J lost 2 bases, V lost 7 bases, and 14 bases had no gene match. CDR1 is LGHDT, CDR2 YNNKEL, per germline (reference sequence). In nucleotides, the CDR3 is TGTGCCAGCATACCCTCCGGGACAGGGAGACCAAACACTGAAGCTTTCTTT. Encoded protein: CASIPSGTGRPNTEAFF.

V and J are TRBV7-8 and TRBJ2-1, with 9 bases aligning to TRBD2. CDR3 size: 15 residues. Germline CDR1 SGHVS, CDR2 FQNEAQ. V was pared by 1 base and J by 6 bases, with 4 bases of the junction left unmatched. The CDR3 coding sequence is TGTGCCAGCAGCTTAGGTGCTAGCGGGGTCAATGAGCAGTTCTTC. Translated, it gives CASSLGASGVNEQFF.

V and J are TRBV12-3 or TRBV12-4 and TRBJ1-6; TRBD1 matches 8 bases. After removal of 4 bases from V and 9 bases from J, the junction contained 5 bases not matched to a gene. This CDR3 spans 14 amino acids. CDR3 sequence: CASSSGTGTSPLHF. CDR3 coding DNA: TGTGCCAGCAGTTCCGGGACAGGCACTTCACCCCTCCACTTT.

This chain links TRBV20-1 with TRBJ1-2, with D uncertain. V was cut by 1 base and J by 1 base, with 16 bases left in between. Germline lookup yields CDR1 DFQATT and CDR2 SNEGSKA (reference sequence). The CDR3 spans 16 residues. This CDR3 is CSARVWTLMVNYGYTF. The DNA for the CDR3 is TGCAGTGCTAGAGTCTGGACTCTGATGGTTAACTATGGCTACACCTTC.

This clonotype was detected a few times. V is TRBV20-1 and J is TRBJ2-3; weak D call: TRBD2 (6 bases). In germline, CDR1 is DFQATT, CDR2 SNEGSKA (reference sequence). The CDR3 consists of 14 residues. V shed 3 bases and J shed 0 bases, with 10 bases lying between them. CDR3 nucleotides: TGCAGTGCTAGTTTTGCGGGGAGCACAGATACGCAGTATTTT. Translated, it gives CSASFAGSTDTQYF.

The V gene is TRBV4-2, the J gene TRBJ2-3, with 11 bases fitting TRBD2. Germline CDR1 is LGHNA and CDR2 is YNFKEQ. The V and J ends lost 1 base and 6 bases, in that order; junction bases with no gene match: 9. CDR3 size: 17 residues. CDR3 DNA sequence: TGTGCCAGCAGCCAAGGGAAGGCTAGCGGGGGGTCCGATACGCAGTATTTT. It specifies CASSQGKASGGSDTQYF.

There are a few counts of this clonotype. The gene calls are TRBV28 and TRBJ2-1; 7 positions agree with TRBD2. Germline lookup yields CDR1 MDHEN and CDR2 SYDVKM. The CDR3 covers 15 residues. The V gene end was trimmed by 6 bases and the J gene end by 0 bases; junction bases not matched to a gene: 5. CDR3 coding DNA: TGTGCCAGCAGGTCTACTAGCGCCTCCTACAATGAGCAGTTCTTC. It encodes CASRSTSASYNEQFF.

This clonotype was counted a few times. The chain carries TRBV6-1 and TRBJ1-5; D remains unclear. This CDR3 is built from 15 residues. In germline, CDR1 is MNHNS, CDR2 SASEGT. Trimming shortened V by 0 bases and J by 4 bases, and 10 bases separated the two germline ends. As DNA, the CDR3 is TGTGCCAGCAGTGAAGCTATTAGTAGGAATCAGCCCCAGCATTTT. Its protein is CASSEAISRNQPQHF.

The chain couples TRBV20-1 to TRBJ2-3, with 7 bases identical to TRBD1. With V trimmed by 0 bases and J by 5 bases, 8 bases remained unmatched. The germline gives CDR1 DFQATT, CDR2 SNEGSKA (reference sequence). The CDR3 covers 15 residues. The CDR3 DNA follows: TGCAGTGCTAGAGATTTGGGACAGAAAGGAGATACGCAGTATTTT. It codes for CSARDLGQKGDTQYF.

This clonotype was recorded many times. The chain employs TRBV20-1 and TRBJ2-1, with 9 bases identical to TRBD2. CDR1 and CDR2 from the germline V gene are DFQATT and SNEGSKA (reference sequence). With 5 bases clipped from V and 7 bases from J, the junction kept 9 bases outside the gene matches. The CDR3 is made up of 14 amino acids. The CDR3 is CSAPLAGGRNEQFF. CDR3 coding DNA: TGCAGTGCTCCTCTCGCGGGGGGGCGGAATGAGCAGTTCTTC.

The chain employs TRBV12-3 or TRBV12-4 and TRBJ2-1, with a weak D call TRBD2 (5 bases). Trimming removed 3 bases at V and 0 bases at J, with 9 bases between. This CDR3 is built from 15 residues. The CDR3 region has the DNA TGTGCCAGCAGTTTGAGGGTGGGCTCCTACAATGAGCAGTTCTTC. Translating it yields CASSLRVGSYNEQFF.

V gene TRBV10-3 combines with J gene TRBJ1-2; 9 bases line up with TRBD1. Germline loops: CDR1 ENHRY, CDR2 SYGVKD. The V segment lost 4 bases and the J segment 3 bases; nucleotides outside the gene matches: 3. The CDR3 sequence is 14 residues long. CDR3 in DNA: TGTGCCATCAGTGGGGGACAGGGTGACTATGGCTACACCTTC. The encoded protein is CAISGGQGDYGYTF.

J is TRBJ2-5 and V is TRBV29-1; no clear D gene. Trimming shortened V by 6 bases and J by 5 bases, and 10 bases separated the two germline ends. This CDR3 comprises 11 residues. The germline gives CDR1 SQVTM, CDR2 ANQGSEA. For the CDR3, the DNA is TGCAGCGTGGATCTCGAGGAGACCCAGTACTTC. Its protein product is CSVDLEETQYF. Combining the CDR3 with reference TRBV29-1 and TRBJ2-5 gives the whole variable domain SAVISQKPSRDICQRGTSLTIQCQVDSQVTMMFWYRQQPGQSLTLIATANQGSEATYESGFVIDKFPISRPNLTFSTLTVSNMSPEDSSIYLCSVDLEETQYFGPGTRLLVL.

The gene calls are TRBV10-3 and TRBJ2-2; D remains unclear. The length of the CDR3 is 11 residues. Germline assignment: CDR1 ENHRY and CDR2 SYGVKD. Trimming took 5 bases from V and 5 from J, leaving 3 bases between them. CDR3 loop: CAISLTGELFF. The CDR3 DNA sequence: TGTGCCATCAGTTTGACCGGGGAGCTGTTTTTT.

This clonotype has only one observation. The genes are TRBV11-2 and TRBJ2-5, with 11 bases lining up with TRBD2. Germline CDR1 and CDR2: SGHAT and FQNNGV. The V gene end was trimmed by 5 bases and the J gene end by 3 bases; junction bases not matched to a gene: 17. The CDR3 consists of 19 residues. The CDR3 nucleotides read TGTGCCAGCAGCCGAAGAGGCCTAAGGGTAGCGGGAGGGGAAGAGACCCAGTACTTC. Its protein is CASSRRGLRVAGGEETQYF.

This clonotype was seen a few times. This CDR3 is CASSLANRVSEQYF. Written as DNA, the CDR3 is TGCGCCAGCAGCTTGGCCAACCGGGTCTCCGAGCAGTACTTC. J is TRBJ2-7 and V is TRBV5-1; no definite D call. CDR1 and CDR2 from the germline V gene are SGHRS and YFSETQ. The CDR3 runs 14 residues. Deletions cut 0 bases from V and 6 bases from J, with 13 bases between.

This sequence joins TRBV3-1 and TRBJ2-5; D possibly corresponds to TRBD2 (5 bases). Trimming cost V 8 bases and J 5 bases, with 24 bases left between them. The germline V gene has CDR1 LGHDT and CDR2 YNNKEL (reference sequence). This CDR3 region has 16 residues. CDR3 sequence reads: CASQKNGNSPTETQYF. For the CDR3, the DNA is TGTGCCAGCCAAAAAAACGGGAATTCCCCAACGGAGACCCAGTACTTC.